This paragraph reports one TCR beta chain. Its specificity is not known. RNA, once extracted, was reverse transcribed into cDNA for use as the sequencing template. Sequencing used immunoSEQ multiplex PCR; TCRdb keeps in-frame clones, though not all of them. The sample has about 150,000 clones, 55% seen once. This sample stems from a study of CD8+ T cells in alopecia areata. V was shortened by 2 bases and J by 6 bases, with 5 bases between the two germline ends. The CDR3 is 11 amino acids. Germline-derived CDR1 and CDR2 are DFQATT and SNEGSKA (reference sequence). Study-level findings and limits: Sequencing of scalp samples also captures resident alphabeta T cells of normal skin. Higher clonality and more expanded CD8+ clones appeared in lesional than normal scalp.

The sequenced sample consisted of CD4+ T cells sorted from blood. The V gene is TRBV20-1, the J gene TRBJ2-1, with D hard to call. The receptor was isolated from a human donor in good health. The CDR3 protein is CSARWINEQFF. The DNA for the CDR3 is TGCAGTGCTAGATGGATCAATGAGCAGTTCTTC.